Listed below are T cell receptor beta chains from one sample, sequenced in a study of response to subunit inactivated influenza vaccine. TCRdb reprocessed the RT-PCR reads via MiXCR and lists one record per CDR3 protein. Here the sample spans 150,000 to 200,000 distinct CDR3 sequences, over 9.5% being singletons. The same data also went into a second study, on T cells expressing NK-cell markers.

The sample in question was CD8+ T cells sorted from PBMCs, obtained approximately 12 days after vaccination. These receptors originate from a man between 45 and 60 years old who received an inactivated influenza vaccine. CDR3s include the opening cysteine and the closing phenylalanine or tryptophan. D genes are given only for firm matches. Size is stated for part of the rows, as once, few or many counts, or as a class when the clone is expanded.

J gene: TRBJ2-3
V gene: TRBV28
clone size: NA
D gene: TRBD2
CDR3 protein: CASSFSGSLDTQYF
CDR3 DNA: TGTGCCAGCAGTTTTAGCGGGAGTTTAGATACGCAGTATTTT

J gene: TRBJ2-1
V gene: TRBV4-3
clone size: few
D gene: TRBD2
CDR3 protein: CASSQVPPGTSGSNEQFF
CDR3 DNA: TGCGCCAGCAGCCAAGTCCCCCCCGGGACTAGCGGGAGTAACGAGCAGTTCTTC

J gene: TRBJ2-3
V gene: TRBV11-2
clone size: many
D gene: NA
CDR3 protein: CASSLENTDTQYF
CDR3 DNA: TGTGCCAGCAGCTTAGAAAACACAGATACGCAGTATTTT

J gene: TRBJ2-5
V gene: TRBV28
clone size: few
D gene: NA
CDR3 protein: CASSSPVLHQETQYF
CDR3 DNA: TGTGCCAGCAGTTCCCCCGTACTACACCAAGAGACCCAGTACTTC

J gene: TRBJ2-7
V gene: TRBV6-5
clone size: NA
D gene: TRBD1
CDR3 protein: CASSYSVGQSHEQYF
CDR3 DNA: TGTGCCAGCAGTTACTCCGTGGGACAGAGTCACGAGCAGTACTTC

J gene: TRBJ2-1
V gene: TRBV9
clone size: NA
D gene: NA
CDR3 protein: CASSVDLGRNEQFF
CDR3 DNA: TGTGCCAGCAGCGTAGATCTAGGGCGGAATGAGCAGTTCTTC

J gene: TRBJ1-5
V gene: TRBV6-1
clone size: few
D gene: NA
CDR3 protein: CASSRQDSNQPQHF
CDR3 DNA: TGTGCCAGCAGCCGACAGGATAGCAATCAGCCCCAGCATTTT

J gene: TRBJ2-2
V gene: TRBV24-1
clone size: few
D gene: NA
CDR3 protein: CATSDVTGPTGELFF
CDR3 DNA: TGTGCCACCAGTGATGTGACAGGTCCGACCGGGGAGCTGTTTTTT

J gene: TRBJ2-1
V gene: TRBV7-9
clone size: NA
D gene: TRBD2
CDR3 protein: CASSLGALANNEQFF
CDR3 DNA: TGTGCCAGCAGCTTAGGTGCACTAGCGAACAATGAGCAGTTCTTC

J gene: TRBJ2-1
V gene: TRBV29-1
clone size: NA
D gene: TRBD2
CDR3 protein: CSVEERAGYNEQFF
CDR3 DNA: TGCAGCGTTGAAGAGCGAGCGGGGTACAATGAGCAGTTCTTC

J gene: TRBJ1-4
V gene: TRBV15
clone size: few
D gene: TRBD1
CDR3 protein: CATSRDGGQGTEKLFF
CDR3 DNA: TGTGCCACCAGCAGAGATGGGGGACAGGGGACCGAAAAACTGTTTTTT

J gene: TRBJ2-1
V gene: TRBV5-5
clone size: NA
D gene: TRBD2
CDR3 protein: CASSFPIAGAYNEQFF
CDR3 DNA: TGTGCCAGCAGCTTTCCAATAGCGGGAGCCTACAATGAGCAGTTCTTC

J gene: TRBJ2-2
V gene: TRBV9
clone size: few
D gene: TRBD2
CDR3 protein: CASSVQMGLAENTGELFF
CDR3 DNA: TGTGCCAGCAGCGTCCAGATGGGACTAGCGGAGAACACCGGGGAGCTGTTTTTT

J gene: TRBJ2-1
V gene: TRBV2
clone size: NA
D gene: NA
CDR3 protein: CASSEWSSYNEQFF
CDR3 DNA: TGTGCCAGCAGTGAATGGTCGTCCTACAATGAGCAGTTCTTC

J gene: TRBJ2-7
V gene: TRBV14
clone size: many
D gene: TRBD1
CDR3 protein: CASSPYRTGGYEQYF
CDR3 DNA: TGTGCCAGCAGCCCCTACCGGACAGGGGGCTACGAGCAGTACTTC

J gene: TRBJ2-7
V gene: TRBV9
clone size: few
D gene: TRBD2
CDR3 protein: CASSVGLAGADEQYF
CDR3 DNA: TGTGCCAGCAGCGTAGGACTAGCGGGGGCGGACGAGCAGTACTTC

J gene: TRBJ2-7
V gene: TRBV6-2/TRBV6-3
clone size: NA
D gene: TRBD1
CDR3 protein: CASSNRDRVEYEQYF
CDR3 DNA: TGTGCCAGCAGCAACCGGGACAGGGTGGAGTACGAGCAGTACTTC

J gene: TRBJ1-1
V gene: TRBV24-1
clone size: NA
D gene: NA
CDR3 protein: CATSDLGNTEAFF
CDR3 DNA: TGTGCCACCAGTGACCTTGGGAACACTGAAGCTTTCTTT

J gene: TRBJ2-3
V gene: TRBV29-1
clone size: many
D gene: TRBD1
CDR3 protein: CSVAGQGAVDTQYF
CDR3 DNA: TGCAGCGTGGCAGGACAGGGGGCCGTAGATACGCAGTATTTT

J gene: TRBJ2-3
V gene: TRBV20-1
clone size: NA
D gene: NA
CDR3 protein: CSARDHNVGDTQYF
CDR3 DNA: TGCAGTGCTAGAGATCATAATGTCGGAGATACGCAGTATTTT

J gene: TRBJ2-7
V gene: TRBV5-1
clone size: NA
D gene: NA
CDR3 protein: CASSLGAKALRYEQYF
CDR3 DNA: TGCGCCAGCAGCTTGGGGGCGAAAGCTTTGAGGTACGAGCAGTACTTC

J gene: TRBJ2-3
V gene: TRBV4-3
clone size: few
D gene: NA
CDR3 protein: CASSQDPPPDTQYF
CDR3 DNA: TGCGCCAGCAGCCAAGACCCTCCCCCAGATACGCAGTATTTT

J gene: TRBJ2-1
V gene: TRBV4-3
clone size: NA
D gene: TRBD1
CDR3 protein: CASRQTGVGYNEQFF
CDR3 DNA: TGCGCCAGCAGGCAGACAGGGGTCGGCTACAATGAGCAGTTCTTC

J gene: TRBJ2-7
V gene: TRBV4-2
clone size: few
D gene: NA
CDR3 protein: CASSQAPSYEQYF
CDR3 DNA: TGTGCCAGCAGCCAAGCCCCCTCCTACGAGCAGTACTTC

J gene: TRBJ1-1
V gene: TRBV29-1
clone size: few
D gene: NA
CDR3 protein: CSVAYLTGVNTEAFF
CDR3 DNA: TGCAGCGTCGCCTATCTGACAGGAGTGAACACTGAAGCTTTCTTT

J gene: TRBJ2-2
V gene: TRBV11-2
clone size: few
D gene: NA
CDR3 protein: CASSFSYNVQNTGELFF
CDR3 DNA: TGTGCCAGCAGCTTTTCTTATAATGTCCAGAACACCGGGGAGCTGTTTTTT

J gene: TRBJ2-1
V gene: TRBV30
clone size: few
D gene: TRBD2
CDR3 protein: CAWSGLAGGGSYNEQFF
CDR3 DNA: TGTGCCTGGAGTGGTCTAGCGGGAGGTGGCTCCTACAATGAGCAGTTCTTC

J gene: TRBJ2-1
V gene: TRBV6-2/TRBV6-3
clone size: many
D gene: NA
CDR3 protein: CASRNGNEQFF
CDR3 DNA: TGTGCCAGCCGAAACGGCAATGAGCAGTTCTTC

J gene: TRBJ2-3
V gene: TRBV6-2/TRBV6-3
clone size: many
D gene: NA
CDR3 protein: CASSYAAGDTQYF
CDR3 DNA: TGTGCCAGCAGTTACGCGGCGGGAGATACGCAGTATTTT

J gene: TRBJ2-6
V gene: TRBV20-1
clone size: NA
D gene: TRBD1
CDR3 protein: CSARGMTGLSGANVLTF
CDR3 DNA: TGCAGTGCTAGAGGGATGACAGGGCTCTCTGGGGCCAACGTCCTGACTTTC

J gene: TRBJ2-1
V gene: TRBV7-8
clone size: few
D gene: NA
CDR3 protein: CASSFDTLLGEQFF
CDR3 DNA: TGTGCCAGCAGCTTCGATACTCTCCTGGGTGAGCAGTTCTTC

J gene: TRBJ1-5
V gene: TRBV4-3
clone size: few
D gene: NA
CDR3 protein: CASSQVQGSNQPQHF
CDR3 DNA: TGCGCCAGCAGCCAAGTTCAGGGTAGCAATCAGCCCCAGCATTTT

J gene: TRBJ2-7
V gene: TRBV3-1
clone size: NA
D gene: NA
CDR3 protein: CASSQDQLGPGSYEQYF
CDR3 DNA: TGTGCCAGCAGCCAAGATCAGCTGGGACCGGGCTCCTACGAGCAGTACTTC

J gene: TRBJ1-1
V gene: TRBV6-1
clone size: NA
D gene: NA
CDR3 protein: CASSLVGSPGGTEAFF
CDR3 DNA: TGTGCCAGCAGCTTGGTGGGGTCGCCGGGCGGCACTGAAGCTTTCTTT

J gene: TRBJ2-7
V gene: TRBV29-1
clone size: few
D gene: NA
CDR3 protein: CSVSPTGAAYEQYF
CDR3 DNA: TGCAGCGTTTCACCGACAGGAGCCGCCTACGAGCAGTACTTC

J gene: TRBJ2-7
V gene: TRBV18
clone size: many
D gene: NA
CDR3 protein: CASSPDSSYEQYF
CDR3 DNA: TGTGCCAGCTCCCCGGACAGTTCCTACGAGCAGTACTTC

J gene: TRBJ2-7
V gene: TRBV7-8
clone size: NA
D gene: NA
CDR3 protein: CASSVLRDPSYEQYF
CDR3 DNA: TGTGCCAGCAGCGTCCTCAGGGACCCGTCCTACGAGCAGTACTTC

J gene: TRBJ2-3
V gene: TRBV12-3/TRBV12-4
clone size: many
D gene: NA
CDR3 protein: CASSLERDQSTDTQYF
CDR3 DNA: TGTGCCAGCAGTTTAGAACGAGACCAGAGCACAGATACGCAGTATTTT

J gene: TRBJ1-5
V gene: TRBV10-1
clone size: NA
D gene: NA
CDR3 protein: CASSELKGMGGSNQPQHF
CDR3 DNA: TGCGCCAGCAGTGAGTTGAAGGGGATGGGGGGGAGCAATCAGCCCCAGCATTTT

J gene: TRBJ1-5
V gene: TRBV7-6
clone size: few
D gene: TRBD1
CDR3 protein: CASSQGTDQPQHF
CDR3 DNA: TGTGCCAGCAGCCAAGGGACAGATCAGCCCCAGCATTTT

J gene: TRBJ2-7
V gene: TRBV11-2
clone size: many
D gene: TRBD2
CDR3 protein: CASSLILAGTSYEQYF
CDR3 DNA: TGTGCCAGCAGTTTGATTCTAGCGGGGACCAGCTACGAGCAGTACTTC

J gene: TRBJ2-7
V gene: TRBV7-2
clone size: NA
D gene: NA
CDR3 protein: CASSFSVYEQYF
CDR3 DNA: TGTGCCAGCAGCTTTAGTGTGTACGAGCAGTACTTC

J gene: TRBJ2-1
V gene: TRBV24-1
clone size: few
D gene: TRBD1
CDR3 protein: CATSEGQTYNEQFF
CDR3 DNA: TGTGCCACCAGTGAGGGACAGACCTACAATGAGCAGTTCTTC

J gene: TRBJ1-1
V gene: TRBV7-9
clone size: many
D gene: NA
CDR3 protein: CASSLDRTNTEAFF
CDR3 DNA: TGTGCCAGCAGCCTTGACAGGACGAACACTGAAGCTTTCTTT

J gene: TRBJ2-7
V gene: TRBV20-1
clone size: few
D gene: NA
CDR3 protein: CSAWGLAGGYEQYF
CDR3 DNA: TGCAGTGCTTGGGGACTGGCAGGGGGCTACGAGCAGTACTTC

J gene: TRBJ2-7
V gene: TRBV29-1
clone size: few
D gene: NA
CDR3 protein: CSVEGQSGHEQYF
CDR3 DNA: TGCAGCGTTGAGGGGCAGTCGGGCCACGAGCAGTACTTC

J gene: TRBJ2-7
V gene: TRBV3-1
clone size: NA
D gene: TRBD2
CDR3 protein: CASRRGLASEQYF
CDR3 DNA: TGTGCCAGCAGAAGGGGACTAGCCTCCGAGCAGTACTTC

J gene: TRBJ1-2
V gene: TRBV29-1
clone size: once
D gene: NA
CDR3 protein: CSAPAWGHGYTF
CDR3 DNA: TGCAGCGCCCCGGCTTGGGGTCATGGCTACACCTTC

J gene: TRBJ2-7
V gene: TRBV4-3
clone size: NA
D gene: NA
CDR3 protein: CASSQGGYREQYF
CDR3 DNA: TGCGCCAGCAGCCAAGGAGGTTATCGGGAGCAGTACTTC

J gene: TRBJ2-1
V gene: TRBV7-3
clone size: NA
D gene: NA
CDR3 protein: CASSPGGFLGNEQFF
CDR3 DNA: TGTGCCAGCAGCCCGGGGGGCTTTCTCGGGAATGAGCAGTTCTTC

J gene: TRBJ1-2
V gene: TRBV12-3/TRBV12-4
clone size: many
D gene: TRBD1
CDR3 protein: CASSLTRQGPGGYTF
CDR3 DNA: TGTGCCAGCAGTTTAACCCGACAGGGCCCGGGTGGCTACACCTTC

J gene: TRBJ2-3
V gene: TRBV29-1
clone size: few
D gene: TRBD2
CDR3 protein: CSVEDVTSGRTDTQYF
CDR3 DNA: TGCAGCGTTGAAGATGTTACTAGCGGGAGGACAGATACGCAGTATTTT

J gene: TRBJ2-1
V gene: TRBV10-1
clone size: NA
D gene: NA
CDR3 protein: CASSDPRALSSYNEQFF
CDR3 DNA: TGCGCCAGCAGTGACCCCAGGGCCCTGAGCTCCTACAATGAGCAGTTCTTC